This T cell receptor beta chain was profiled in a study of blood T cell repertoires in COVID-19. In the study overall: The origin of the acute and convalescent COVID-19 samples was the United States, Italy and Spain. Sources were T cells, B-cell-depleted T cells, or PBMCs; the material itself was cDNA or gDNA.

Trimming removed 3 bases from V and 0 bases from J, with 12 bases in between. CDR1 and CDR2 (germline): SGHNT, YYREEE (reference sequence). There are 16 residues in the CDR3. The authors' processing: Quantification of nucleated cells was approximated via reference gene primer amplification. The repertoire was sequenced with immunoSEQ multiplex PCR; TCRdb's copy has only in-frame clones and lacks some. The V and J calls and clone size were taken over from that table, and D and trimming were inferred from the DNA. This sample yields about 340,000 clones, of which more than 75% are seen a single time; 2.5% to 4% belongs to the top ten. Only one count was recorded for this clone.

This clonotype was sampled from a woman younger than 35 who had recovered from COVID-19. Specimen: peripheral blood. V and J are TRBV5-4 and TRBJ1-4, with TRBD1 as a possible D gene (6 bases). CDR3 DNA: TGTGCCAGCAGCTCTAAAACAGGGACAACTAATGAAAAACTGTTTTTT. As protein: CASSSKTGTTNEKLFF.